Shown below are 7 T cell receptor beta chains from a single sample sequenced in a study of blood T cell repertoires in COVID-19. Profiled with immunoSEQ multiplex PCR; TCRdb holds only in-frame clones, not every one. The data contain about 79,000 clones, around 89% of them singletons. Sample: peripheral blood. Source of these receptors: a man between 70 and 80 years old with active or convalescent COVID-19.

This chain uses TRBV20-1 with TRBJ1-2, with D maybe TRBD1 (5 bases). The CDR3 is made up of 13 amino acids. Trimming cost V 3 bases and J 5 bases, with 13 bases left between them. The germline CDR1 and CDR2 sequences are DFQATT and SNEGSKA (reference sequence). The CDR3 nucleotides read TGCAGTGCTAGTCTCGGGGGTGGGTATGGCTACACCTTC. This gives the protein CSASLGGGYGYTF.

The rearrangement links TRBV14 to TRBJ1-1; D remains unclear. This CDR3 spans 16 amino acids. With 4 bases removed from V and 7 bases from J, the gap between germline ends came to 22 bases. Per the germline V gene, CDR1 is SGHDN and CDR2 is FVKESK. In nucleotides, the CDR3 is TGTGCCAGCAGCCCGTGGAGCCTCTCAGTGGCGTTTGAAGCTTTCTTT. Translating gives CASSPWSLSVAFEAFF.

V is TRBV6-2 or TRBV6-3 and J is TRBJ2-2; 7 positions agree with TRBD2. This CDR3 is 14 amino acids long. Germline assignment: CDR1 MNHEY and CDR2 SVGEGT. V dropped 1 base and J dropped 7; count of bases not matched to a gene: 3. The CDR3 DNA reads as TGTGCCAGCAGTTACTACCGGACTAGCGGGGAGCTGTTTTTT. Encoded protein: CASSYYRTSGELFF.

The sample holds one count of this clone. J is TRBJ1-4 and V is TRBV28; D gene ambiguous. V lost 6 bases and J lost 3, with 11 bases in between. The CDR3 sequence is 14 residues long. Germline CDR1 MDHEN, CDR2 SYDVKM. Here the CDR3 DNA reads TGTGCCAGCAGGGAGTCGACTTCTAATGAAAAACTGTTTTTT. Translation gives CASRESTSNEKLFF.

This chain uses TRBV30 with TRBJ2-3; weak D call: TRBD2 (6 bases). The V gene's germline CDR1 is GTSNPN and CDR2 SVGIG (reference sequence). The CDR3 is made up of 13 amino acids. Between the trimmed V and J ends, which lost 5 bases and 0 bases, there was a span of 9 bases. In DNA form, the CDR3 reads TGTGCCTGGGAGCGGGCTAGCACAGATACGCAGTATTTT. This encodes CAWERASTDTQYF.

This chain connects TRBV7-2 to TRBJ1-1; D is unclear. The CDR3 length is 15 residues. The V end was cut by 1 base, the J end by 0 bases, with 9 bases between. In germline, CDR1 is SGHTA, CDR2 FQGNSA. The DNA of the CDR3 is TGTGCCAGCAGCTTAGGTCTCAGGCTGAACACTGAAGCTTTCTTT. This encodes CASSLGLRLNTEAFF.

The rearrangement joins TRBV2 to TRBJ2-2, with 11 nucleotides matching TRBD1. This CDR3 spans 15 amino acids. With V trimmed by 10 bases and J by 7 bases, 11 bases remained unmatched. Germline values: CDR1 SNHLY, CDR2 FYNNEI. The CDR3 sequence is CATQTDRGQVGELFF. The CDR3 region has the DNA TGTGCCACCCAAACGGACAGGGGGCAGGTCGGGGAGCTGTTTTTT.